A single sample is the source of the 15 T cell receptor beta chains below, sequenced in a study of shared clonotypes between healthy human individuals. Measured with immunoSEQ multiplex PCR; TCRdb has only the in-frame clones, and not every one. The sample yields millions of clones, around 95% seen once. Sequences were obtained from naive CD4+ T cells sorted from blood. The subset denotes: CD45RA+ positively selected. These receptors came from a man aged 18 to 30 in good health.

The chain carries TRBV6-4 and TRBJ2-5, with a weak D call TRBD1 (6 bases). V was shortened by 3 bases and J by 6 bases, with 11 bases between the two germline ends. CDR1 is MRHNA and CDR2 is SNTAGT in the germline V gene. This CDR3 has 13 amino acids. CDR3 protein: CASSEGQGQTQYF. The CDR3 DNA is TGTGCCAGCAGTGAGGGGCAGGGGCAGACCCAGTACTTC.

The chain couples TRBV5-4 to TRBJ2-2; 11 nucleotides match TRBD1. Trimming cost V 2 bases and J 0 bases; bases outside gene matches: 6. CDR1 is SGHNT, CDR2 YYREEE, per germline (reference sequence). This CDR3 has 18 amino acids. The CDR3 spells CASSFGQGALTNTGELFF. CDR3 in DNA: TGTGCCAGCAGCTTCGGACAGGGGGCCCTTACGAACACCGGGGAGCTGTTTTTT.

V and J are TRBV6-5 and TRBJ2-7; 7 bases align to TRBD1. V lost 5 bases and J lost 2; bases outside the gene matches: 9. There are 15 residues in the CDR3. Germline V gene lookup returns CDR1 MNHEY and CDR2 SVGAGI. CDR3 region: CASSVQGRRPYEQYF. The CDR3 coding sequence is TGTGCCAGCAGTGTACAGGGGCGGAGGCCCTACGAGCAGTACTTC.

The chain combines TRBV18 with TRBJ1-3, with D unresolved. The CDR3 length is 15 residues. V was cut by 1 base and J by 2 bases, with 9 bases left in between. Germline lookup yields CDR1 KGHSH and CDR2 LQKENI. The DNA of the CDR3 is TGTGCCAGCTCACCACTGAGCATCACTGGAAACACCATATATTTT. This translates into CASSPLSITGNTIYF. Full variable domain (remainder filled in from reference TRBV18 and TRBJ1-3): NAGVMQNPRHLVRRRGQEARLRCSPMKGHSHVYWYRQLPEEGLKFMVYLQKENIIDESGMPKERFSAEFPKEGPSILRIQQVVRGDSAAYFCASSPLSITGNTIYFGEGSWLTVV.

The rearrangement links TRBV2 to TRBJ2-2, with 11 bases that match TRBD1. V was pared by 10 bases and J by 5 bases, with 9 bases of the junction left unmatched. The CDR3 consists of 15 residues. Per the germline V gene, CDR1 is SNHLY and CDR2 is FYNNEI. The CDR3 bases are TGTGCCACTACCTCCGGGACAGGGGGAACCGGGGAGCTGTTTTTT. This codes for CATTSGTGGTGELFF.

CDR3: CASSRDEGNTEAFF. CDR3 sequence (DNA): TGTGCCAGCTCCCGCGACGAAGGGAACACTGAAGCTTTCTTT. The chain employs TRBV18 and TRBJ1-1; D remains unclear. The CDR3 is 14 amino acids. Looked up from germline, CDR1 is KGHSH and CDR2 is LQKENI. V was cut by 6 bases and J by 1 base, with 12 bases left in between.

This clone has only a few counts. The V call is TRBV5-1, the J call TRBJ1-6, with D tentatively TRBD1 (6 bases). Germline V CDR1 and CDR2: SGHRS, YFSETQ. The CDR3 runs 16 residues. The germline V and J ends were trimmed by 0 bases and 9 bases, with 16 bases remaining between them. The CDR3 reads CASSLALQGFGSPLHF. CDR3 bases: TGCGCCAGCAGCTTGGCCTTACAGGGTTTCGGTTCACCCCTCCACTTT.

The chain carries TRBV6-1 and TRBJ1-6; no definite D call. The CDR3 is made up of 14 amino acids. Germline assignment: CDR1 MNHNS and CDR2 SASEGT. The V end was cut by 7 bases, the J end by 7 bases, with 14 bases between. CDR3 region: CASTEAGTNSPLHF. In DNA, the CDR3 is TGTGCCAGCACTGAGGCAGGCACAAATTCACCCCTCCACTTT.

The chain is built from TRBV11-3 and TRBJ2-1, with 11 bases lining up with TRBD1. V shed 4 bases, J shed 7 bases, and the junction held 6 bases outside the gene matches. This CDR3 comprises 15 residues. CDR1 is SGHNT and CDR2 is YENEEA in the germline V gene. The CDR3 DNA follows: TGTGCCAGCAGCTCACCGGGACAGGGGGGGAATGAGCAGTTCTTC. It translates to CASSSPGQGGNEQFF.

V and J are TRBV2 and TRBJ1-2, with D maybe TRBD1 (6 bases). Trimming removed 4 bases at V and 0 bases at J, with 9 bases between. The germline V gene encodes CDR1 SNHLY and CDR2 FYNNEI. The CDR3 has 14 amino acids. DNA for the CDR3: TGTGCCAGCAGTGCAGGGGTCCCTAACTATGGCTACACCTTC. This gives the protein CASSAGVPNYGYTF.

Remarks on this clone: A read error may be the cause here, since a much bigger clone is one base away. This chain joins TRBV5-3 and TRBJ1-2; no clear D gene. TRBV5-3 is annotated as an ORF whose role is uncertain. CDR3 length equals 13 residues. CDR3 sequence (DNA): TGTGCCAGCAGCTTGGAAGGGAACTATGGCTACACCTTC. It yields the protein CASSLEGNYGYTF.

J is TRBJ2-1 and V is TRBV4-1, with 7 bases lining up with TRBD2. Germline values: CDR1 MGHRA, CDR2 YSYEKL. This CDR3 has 17 amino acids. J gave up 0 bases and V 4 bases, and 9 bases lay outside the gene matches. CDR3 DNA: TGCGCCAGCAGCCCGCAGACTAGCCAGTTCTCCTACAATGAGCAGTTCTTC. Amino acid sequence: CASSPQTSQFSYNEQFF.

The chain combines TRBV29-1 with TRBJ2-3, with TRBD1 matching 10 bases. The J segment lost 1 base and the V segment lost 7 bases, leaving 11 bases of the junction unmatched. This CDR3 contains 16 residues. CDR1 is SQVTM and CDR2 is ANQGSEA in the germline V gene. The CDR3 DNA reads as TGCAGCGCCGGACAGGGGGGAACTAGCGGCACAGATACGCAGTATTTT. Its translation is CSAGQGGTSGTDTQYF.

Note on this clone: A read error is possible here, since a much larger clone lies one base away. This specimen includes other DNA sequences encoding the same CDR3. The chain carries TRBV4-1 and TRBJ1-4; 10 bases are shared with TRBD1. This CDR3 comprises 16 residues. Germline CDR1 and CDR2: MGHRA and YSYEKL. The CDR3: CASSQISGTGDEKLFF. Written as DNA, the CDR3 is TGCGCCAGCAGCCAAATCTCCGGGACAGGGGATGAGAAACTGTTTTTT.

There are a few counts of this clone. The chain carries TRBV5-4 and TRBJ2-7, with 7 bases fitting TRBD1. The CDR3 loop spans 14 amino acids. The V segment lost 4 bases and the J segment 3 bases; nucleotides outside the gene matches: 7. Germline CDR1 is SGHNT and CDR2 is YYREEE (reference sequence). Written as DNA, the CDR3 is TGTGCCAGCAGCCGAACAGGGGAGAGCTACGAGCAGTACTTC. Protein product: CASSRTGESYEQYF.